These 14 T cell receptor beta chains were sequenced from one sample in a study of T cell responses to AZD1222 COVID-19 vaccine. Assay used: immunoSEQ multiplex PCR; TCRdb lists only in-frame clones, some missing. This sample has about 120,000 clones; around 85% occur once, and the top ten carry 3.9%. The sequenced sample was peripheral blood, obtained on day 0 of MenACWY control vaccination. Receptors originate from an adult in good health.

This chain links TRBV28 with TRBJ1-2; tentatively, D is TRBD1 (5 bases). This CDR3 contains 14 residues. Trimming shortened V by 2 bases and J by 4 bases, and 11 bases separated the two germline ends. Germline-derived CDR1 and CDR2 are MDHEN and SYDVKM. CDR3 region: CASSLRAGPYGYTF. The CDR3 nucleotides read TGTGCCAGCAGTTTAAGGGCGGGACCCTATGGCTACACCTTC.

CDR3 bases: TGTGCCAGCTCACCACGACAGGGTGAGACCCAGTACTTC. The encoded protein is CASSPRQGETQYF. The chain is built from TRBV18 and TRBJ2-5, with 7 bases aligning to TRBD1. This CDR3 has 13 amino acids. CDR1 is KGHSH and CDR2 is LQKENI in the germline V gene. V shed 1 base, J shed 5 bases, and the junction held 1 base outside the gene matches.

The genes are TRBV9 and TRBJ2-7; D is uncertain. Germline V gives CDR1 SGDLS, CDR2 YYNGEE. The germline V and J ends were trimmed by 4 bases and 1 base, with 9 bases remaining between them. There are 13 residues in the CDR3. CDR3 DNA sequence: TGTGCCAGCAGCCAACACGGTTCCTACGAGCAGTACTTC. Translating gives CASSQHGSYEQYF. Supplemented by reference TRBV9 and TRBJ2-7, the full variable domain reads DSGVTQTPKHLITATGQRVTLRCSPRSGDLSVYWYQQSLDQGLQFLIQYYNGEERAKGNILERFSAQQFPDLHSELNLSSLELGDSALYFCASSQHGSYEQYFGPGTRLTVT.

V usage is TRBV6-6 and J usage is TRBJ2-4; TRBD2 might be the D (6 bases). Germline V CDR1 and CDR2: MNHNY, SVGAGI (reference sequence). Trimming pared 2 bases from V and 2 bases from J, leaving 13 bases between. This CDR3 spans 16 amino acids. The DNA for the CDR3 is TGTGCCAGCAGTTACGTCCAGGGAGGTTCCAAAAACATTCAGTACTTC. Its translation: CASSYVQGGSKNIQYF.

The chain recombines TRBV9 with TRBJ1-2; 7 bases map to TRBD1. This CDR3 region has 15 residues. Trimming took 1 base from V and 5 from J; bases not matched to a gene: 8. The germline V gene has CDR1 SGDLS and CDR2 YYNGEE. The CDR3 loop is CASSVSPGQPYGYTF. DNA for the CDR3: TGTGCCAGCAGCGTATCCCCGGGACAGCCTTATGGCTACACCTTC.

CDR3 DNA: TGTGCCAGCAGTTTCGGAGGGGGAACCAAAATGAACACTGAAGCTTTCTTT. Its translation: CASSFGGGTKMNTEAFF. The chain links TRBV28 to TRBJ1-1, with D tentatively TRBD1 (6 bases). The germline V gene encodes CDR1 MDHEN and CDR2 SYDVKM. The CDR3 totals 17 residues. V was trimmed by 3 bases and J by 0 bases, leaving 17 bases between them.

The sample holds a few counts of this clone. This chain connects TRBV11-1 to TRBJ1-1; 7 bases are a match to TRBD1. Trimming took 4 bases from V and 0 from J; bases not matched to a gene: 2. Germline-derived CDR1 and CDR2 are SGHAT and FQDESV (reference sequence). This CDR3 spans 14 amino acids. CDR3 sequence reads: CASSSTGVNTEAFF. DNA of the CDR3: TGTGCCAGCAGCTCCACAGGGGTGAACACTGAAGCTTTCTTT.

The chain employs TRBV11-2 and TRBJ2-1, with 9 bases that match TRBD2. The CDR3 is 16 amino acids. Germline CDR1 SGHAT, CDR2 FQNNGV. V shed 3 bases, J shed 4 bases, and the junction held 7 bases outside the gene matches. The CDR3 is CASSFDASGVYNEQFF. For the CDR3, the DNA is TGTGCCAGCAGCTTCGACGCTAGCGGGGTGTACAATGAGCAGTTCTTC.

This clone came up once. The chain recombines TRBV12-3 or TRBV12-4 with TRBJ2-1; D gene uncertain. The V end lost 5 bases, the J end lost 7 bases, and 12 bases lay between the germline ends. The CDR3 is 13 amino acids. Written as DNA, the CDR3 is TGTGCCAGCAGTCAAGTGGTGGGAAATGAGCAGTTCTTC. Its translation is CASSQVVGNEQFF.

This CDR3 is CASSTGTVNTGELFF. The CDR3, as DNA: TGTGCCAGTAGTACCGGGACGGTGAACACCGGGGAGCTGTTTTTT. The V call is TRBV19, the J call TRBJ2-2, with D perhaps TRBD1 or TRBD2 (5 bases each). The CDR3 length is 15 residues. V was shortened by 4 bases and J by 1 base, with 10 bases between the two germline ends. The germline CDR1 and CDR2 sequences are LNHDA and SQIVND (reference sequence).

The chain carries TRBV2 and TRBJ2-2; D is unresolved. Germline-derived CDR1 and CDR2 are SNHLY and FYNNEI. V lost 1 base, J lost 4 bases, and 10 bases lay in between. CDR3 length equals 15 residues. CDR3 DNA: TGTGCCAGCAGTGAAGTGCGGCTGAGCACCGGGGAGCTGTTTTTT. It specifies CASSEVRLSTGELFF.

In DNA form, the CDR3 reads TGTGCCAGCTCAACCACATCACTAGTAAGTCGGCAAGAGACCCAGTACTTC. Translated: CASSTTSLVSRQETQYF. The rearrangement links TRBV18 to TRBJ2-5; TRBD2 might be the D (5 bases). Germline V gives CDR1 KGHSH, CDR2 LQKENI. CDR3 length: 17 residues. V gave up 5 bases and J gave up 2 bases, with 21 bases separating them.

The V gene is TRBV2, the J gene TRBJ2-3; maybe TRBD1 (6 bases). V lost 5 bases, J lost 0 bases, and 9 bases lay in between. The germline V gene has CDR1 SNHLY and CDR2 FYNNEI. The CDR3 sequence is 14 residues long. The CDR3 loop reads CASSRDISTDTQYF. DNA of the CDR3: TGTGCCAGCAGTCGGGACATAAGCACAGATACGCAGTATTTT.

This chain uses TRBV21-1 with TRBJ2-7; TRBD1 is the table's D call and was not checked against the DNA. TRBV21-1 is reported as a pseudogene. The CDR3 length is 14 residues. DNA of the CDR3: TGTGCCAGCCTAGGACAGGGGTCATCCTACGAGCAGTACTTC. It is translated as CASLGQGSSYEQYF.